This TCR beta chain derives from a study of cytomegalovirus exposure and HLA in healthy donors. Notes on the study in general: The majority of TCR sequences were rare, yet some public TCRs appeared in many donors.

In this sample, this clone turned up a few times. Its antigen is undetermined. Trimming took 4 bases from V and 6 from J, leaving 9 bases between them. The CDR3 runs to 13 residues. CDR1 is MNHEY, CDR2 SMNVEV, per germline (reference sequence). Primers included in the PCR were 60 Vbeta and 13 Jbeta primers. The assay was immunoSEQ multiplex PCR, and TCRdb's table has in-frame clones only and misses some. The profile shows about 200,000 clones, roughly 70% of them singletons. This sequence joins TRBV27 and TRBJ2-2; D gene ambiguous. This clonotype was sampled from a middle-aged man in good health and CMV-seropositive. The sequenced material came from PBMCs. In DNA form, the CDR3 reads TGTGCCAGCAGTTACAAAGTGGCCGGGGAGCTGTTTTTT. Protein: CASSYKVAGELFF.